This T cell receptor (beta chain) was sequenced in a study of human T cells and chemical hapten exposure. Only a few counts were recorded for this clonotype. Germline CDR1 is KGHSH and CDR2 is LQKENI. V lost 3 bases, J lost 4 bases, and 15 bases lay in between. The CDR3 runs to 15 residues. One entry per CDR3 protein results from TCRdb running MiXCR on the RACE reads. The table records roughly 180,000 distinct CDR3 sequences, around 24% of them present only once. The time point here: patch test 1, 2 weeks after DPC sensitization. This sample's treatment: therapeutic diphenylcyclopropenone sensitization with weekly scalp DPC.

The sequence derives from a woman aged 50 to 60 with alopecia areata. Some clones in this sample may be carry-over from other donors' samples. Source: whole blood, taken in connection with sensitization to the hapten diphenylcyclopropenone (DPC). J is TRBJ2-5 and V is TRBV18; no definite D call. Here the CDR3 reads CASSPGFPFRETQYF. The CDR3, as DNA: TGTGCCAGCTCACCTGGTTTTCCGTTCCGAGAGACCCAGTACTTC.